Presented here are 22 T cell receptor beta chains from one specimen sequenced in a study of blood T cell repertoires in COVID-19. Libraries were prepared by immunoSEQ multiplex PCR; TCRdb keeps only in-frame clonotypes and omits some of them. Of 200,000 to 250,000 clones in the sample, roughly nine tenths were seen once. The sequenced material came from peripheral blood. The receptors come from a woman aged 60-70 years who had recovered from COVID-19.

This clone has just a few counts. V gene TRBV5-1 combines with J gene TRBJ1-1; D possibly corresponds to TRBD1 (6 bases). Germline V CDR1 and CDR2: SGHRS, YFSETQ. This CDR3 contains 14 residues. Deletions cut 4 bases from V and 4 bases from J, with 14 bases between. This CDR3 reads CASSRTGFGTEAFF. CDR3 in DNA: TGCGCCAGCAGCCGTACAGGGTTTGGCACTGAAGCTTTCTTT.

CDR3 DNA: TGTGCCAGCAGTTTTGGTCAGGGGGACGGCTACACCTTC. Protein product: CASSFGQGDGYTF. The chain couples TRBV28 to TRBJ1-2; 7 nucleotides line up with TRBD1. Germline CDR1 MDHEN, CDR2 SYDVKM. V gave up 3 bases and J gave up 8 bases; unmatched junction bases: 6. The CDR3 totals 13 residues.

The rearrangement uses TRBV5-8 and TRBJ1-4; possibly TRBD1 for D (5 bases). CDR1 is SGHTS and CDR2 is YDEGEE in the germline V gene. Trimming left V 2 bases short and J 5 bases short, with 10 bases between. The CDR3 totals 14 residues. CDR3 region: CASSFRVGNEKLFF. Here the CDR3 DNA reads TGTGCCAGCAGCTTCAGGGTAGGGAATGAAAAACTGTTTTTT.

The J gene is TRBJ1-6, the V gene TRBV7-9; D not resolved. Germline V gene data show CDR1 as SEHNR and CDR2 as FQNEAQ (reference sequence). V shed 5 bases and J shed 9 bases, with 14 bases lying between them. The CDR3 extends over 14 amino acids. The CDR3 DNA follows: TGTGCCAGCAGCCTTGACACTAGGTCTTCACCCCTCCACTTT. Translation gives CASSLDTRSSPLHF.

The chain employs TRBV6-6 and TRBJ1-2, with D hard to call. The V and J ends lost 10 bases and 4 bases respectively, with 22 bases between them. The CDR3 is 15 residues long. CDR1 is MNHNY, CDR2 SVGAGI, per germline (reference sequence). CDR3: CATKHKVSSLYGYTF. The CDR3 DNA reads TGTGCCACCAAACACAAAGTATCGTCTCTCTATGGCTACACCTTC.

The CDR3 DNA sequence: TGTGCCAGCAGCCCCTATTCGGGGGGGAAGGATACGCAGTATTTT. This translates into CASSPYSGGKDTQYF. The rearrangement joins TRBV7-9 to TRBJ2-3, with 8 positions matching TRBD2. The CDR3 spans 15 residues. Trimming at V came to 5 bases and at J to 6 bases, leaving 10 bases not matched to a gene. Germline lookup yields CDR1 SEHNR and CDR2 FQNEAQ (reference sequence).

V gene TRBV7-2 combines with J gene TRBJ1-3; 7 nucleotides line up with TRBD1. This CDR3 spans 16 amino acids. CDR1 and CDR2 (germline): SGHTA, FQGNSA. Trimming took 8 bases from V and 1 from J; bases not matched to a gene: 11. The chain's CDR3 is CASDWQGGYSGNTIYF. CDR3 bases: TGTGCCAGCGACTGGCAGGGGGGTTATTCTGGAAACACCATATATTTT.

The chain combines TRBV6-1 with TRBJ1-5; tentatively, D is TRBD1 (5 bases). The CDR3 is made up of 19 amino acids. Germline V CDR1 and CDR2: MNHNS, SASEGT. Trimming removed 1 base at V and 0 bases at J, with 19 bases between. CDR3 nucleotides: TGTGCCAGCAGTGAAGATGATTGGGGCCAGGCAGTTAGCAATCAGCCCCAGCATTTT. The encoded protein is CASSEDDWGQAVSNQPQHF.

The J gene is TRBJ1-3, the V gene TRBV15; D uncertain. Trimming pared 1 base from V and 0 bases from J, leaving 4 bases between. The CDR3 runs to 14 residues. Germline assignment: CDR1 LNHNV and CDR2 YYDKDF (reference sequence). CDR3 in amino acids: CATSRASSGNTIYF. CDR3 sequence (DNA): TGTGCCACCAGCAGAGCGAGCTCTGGAAACACCATATATTTT.

This clone showed up just once. The chain joins TRBV7-8 to TRBJ1-2; D is possibly TRBD1 (6 bases). Trimming left V 0 bases short and J 5 bases short, with 16 bases between. The CDR3 has 16 residues. Germline V CDR1 and CDR2: SGHVS, FQNEAQ. The CDR3 reads CASSLAPRGGEYGYTF. CDR3 sequence (DNA): TGTGCCAGCAGCTTAGCCCCAAGGGGGGGGGAGTATGGCTACACCTTC.

The CDR3 loop is CSARRNTEAFF. The CDR3 nucleotides are TGCAGTGCTCGTAGAAACACTGAAGCTTTCTTT. The V gene is TRBV20-1, the J gene TRBJ1-1; D is unresolved. Deletions cut 5 bases from V and 2 bases from J, with 6 bases between. CDR1 and CDR2 (germline): DFQATT, SNEGSKA (reference sequence). The CDR3 is 11 residues long.

The chain is built from TRBV7-9 and TRBJ1-3, with 10 bases fitting TRBD1. CDR1 is SEHNR, CDR2 FQNEAQ, per germline (reference sequence). This CDR3 has 16 residues. The J segment lost 4 bases and the V segment lost 4 bases, leaving 7 bases of the junction unmatched. The CDR3 sequence is CASSSTRTGGGNTIYF. The DNA of the CDR3 is TGTGCCAGCAGCTCAACGAGGACAGGGGGAGGAAACACCATATATTTT.

The CDR3, as DNA: TGTGCCAGCAGCCAAGATGCAACGGACAGGATCTACGAGCAGTACTTC. Translating gives CASSQDATDRIYEQYF. The V gene is TRBV3-1 (or the pseudogene TRBV3-2), the J gene TRBJ2-7, with TRBD1 identical over 7 bases. V lost 0 bases and J lost 3; bases outside the gene matches: 8. This CDR3 is 16 amino acids long. Germline CDR1 reads LGHDT; CDR2 reads YNNKEL (reference sequence).

The chain joins TRBV28 to TRBJ1-2, with a weak D call TRBD1 (6 bases). The CDR3 runs to 15 residues. Germline V gives CDR1 MDHEN, CDR2 SYDVKM. V was pared by 5 bases and J by 2 bases, with 15 bases between. DNA of the CDR3: TGTGCCAGCAGTCTCACCGGACAGATAAACTATGGCTACACCTTC. It yields the protein CASSLTGQINYGYTF.

This rearrangement joins TRBV11-3 to TRBJ1-3, with D unclear. CDR3 length equals 14 residues. Germline CDR1 and CDR2: SGHNT and YENEEA. The germline V and J ends were trimmed by 5 bases and 2 bases, with 10 bases remaining between them. Written as DNA, the CDR3 is TGTGCCAGCAGCCCTAATAGCGCTGGAAACACCATATATTTT. Its protein is CASSPNSAGNTIYF.

The chain joins TRBV6-2 or TRBV6-3 to TRBJ1-2; D gene ambiguous. Trimming removed 4 bases from V and 4 bases from J, with 10 bases in between. Germline V gene lookup returns CDR1 MNHEY and CDR2 SVGEGT. The CDR3 extends over 13 amino acids. The CDR3: CASSLIPSYGYTF. CDR3 sequence (DNA): TGTGCCAGCAGTTTGATACCCAGCTATGGCTACACCTTC.

The chain has TRBV19 and TRBJ2-7; unclear D gene. With 5 bases removed from V and 2 bases from J, the gap between germline ends came to 10 bases. The length of the CDR3 is 13 residues. The germline CDR1 and CDR2 sequences are LNHDA and SQIVND (reference sequence). In nucleotides, the CDR3 is TGTGCCAGTAGTTTTTCAATCACCTACGAGCAGTACTTC. As protein: CASSFSITYEQYF.

The CDR3 loop is CASSLVRGGATNEKLFF. The CDR3 DNA reads TGTGCCAGCAGCTTAGTACGAGGGGGCGCGACTAATGAAAAACTGTTTTTT. The chain carries TRBV13 and TRBJ1-4, with 7 bases that match TRBD1. The CDR3 spans 17 residues. Germline CDR1 reads PRHDT; CDR2 reads FYEKMQ (reference sequence). Trimming took 1 base from V and 2 from J; bases not matched to a gene: 7.

The gene calls are TRBV29-1 and TRBJ2-5; 9 positions match TRBD1. The ends lost 8 bases at V and 5 bases at J; junction bases unmatched: 9. This CDR3 is 13 amino acids long. Germline loops: CDR1 SQVTM, CDR2 ANQGSEA. CDR3 loop: CSLGQGSVETQYF. For the CDR3, the DNA is TGCAGCCTAGGACAGGGGAGTGTTGAGACCCAGTACTTC.

The J gene is TRBJ1-5, the V gene TRBV7-8; D is possibly TRBD1 (6 bases). Germline V gene lookup returns CDR1 SGHVS and CDR2 FQNEAQ. V lost 4 bases and J 0 bases, leaving 13 bases between the germline ends. The CDR3 covers 16 residues. CDR3 sequence (DNA): TGTGCCAGCAGCTCAGGGGTGGGGTATAGCAATCAGCCCCAGCATTTT. It codes for CASSSGVGYSNQPQHF.

The J gene is TRBJ1-2, the V gene TRBV6-5; the match to TRBD1 covers 8 bases. This CDR3 has 15 amino acids. The V gene end was trimmed by 2 bases and the J gene end by 4 bases; junction bases not matched to a gene: 6. The germline V gene has CDR1 MNHEY and CDR2 SVGAGI. The CDR3: CASSYVQGVSYGYTF. Written as DNA, the CDR3 is TGTGCCAGCAGTTACGTACAGGGGGTTTCCTATGGCTACACCTTC.

The chain links TRBV29-1 to TRBJ1-2, with 10 positions matching TRBD1. With V trimmed by 4 bases and J by 8 bases, 10 bases remained unmatched. This CDR3 comprises 14 residues. CDR1 is SQVTM and CDR2 is ANQGSEA in the germline V gene. CDR3 DNA: TGCAGCGTTGTAGGGACAGGGGATTTAAGGGGCTACACCTTC. Translated: CSVVGTGDLRGYTF. Full variable domain (remainder filled in from reference TRBV29-1 and TRBJ1-2): SAVISQKPSRDICQRGTSLTIQCQVDSQVTMMFWYRQQPGQSLTLIATANQGSEATYESGFVIDKFPISRPNLTFSTLTVSNMSPEDSSIYLCSVVGTGDLRGYTFGSGTRLTVV.